The sequence of this T cell receptor beta chain was determined in a study of blood T cells in healthy people across ages (dated by TCRdb to about 2015). Describing the broader study: Template switching captured roughly one uniquely barcoded TCR beta cDNA molecule per two T cells in model experiments. The study analyzed two additional independent replicas of 1 million unique cDNA reads from the same blood draw for two donors, one aged 18 to 29 and one aged 80 or older. Donors were grouped into four age groups: young (average approximately 15 years), middle-aged (39), aged (around 62) and long-lived (around 82). Age-related changes in TCR beta repertoire diversity were measured in the study by deep sequencing normalized with unique cDNA molecular identifiers. To avoid experimental bias, donors of different ages were distributed randomly across sequencing lanes.

This clonotype was counted a few times. Its target antigen remains unknown. No base-level quality is on record; no much larger clone is a single base apart. Taken from cysteine to phenylalanine, the CDR3 has 12 residues. CDR3 DNA only is kept here, 36 bases in frame from base 1. The V and J ends are trimmed by 3 bases and 5 bases, leaving 10 bases between them. CDR1 and CDR2 (DFQATT, SNEGSKA) derive from the germline V gene (reference sequence). Systemically healthy Caucasian individuals from Russia, 39 in total and aged 6 to 90 years, were included as donors. Each donor gave roughly 11 milliliters of peripheral blood, drawn into EDTA-treated Vacutainer tubes. Ficoll-Paque density-gradient centrifugation was used to isolate PBMCs, with at least 6.5 million per sample. Trizol reagent was used to extract total RNA from PBMCs, with at least 5.5 micrograms per sample. For every donor, an aliquot of PBMCs went through flow cytometry to measure the percentages of naive CD45RAhigh/CD27high T cells.

The library relied on 5' RACE. The instrument given in TCRdb is Illumina HiSeq 2500. A second PCR of 7 to 11 cycles was performed with a sample-barcoded 5' primer and a J-beta primer mix. A unique molecular identifier was introduced onto each TCR beta cDNA molecule by a template-switch 5' adaptor carrying 12 random nucleotides. At least 3 million CDR3-containing paired-end reads were obtained from each sample. First-strand cDNA synthesis was performed from all RNA using the Mint cDNA synthesis kit, with priming by a TRBC-specific oligonucleotide. All cDNA was treated with uracil-DNA glycosylase and then went through a first 18-cycle PCR with the universal primers M1SS and BC2_uni_R. On the authors' methods: Each sample was normalized by randomly selecting 1 million high-quality reads, each carrying a distinct molecular identifier. Reads with shared molecular identifiers were discarded instead of being binned into consensus sequences. CDR3 identification, clonotype clustering and error correction used MiTCR with a Q25 quality threshold and the strictest error-elimination algorithm. Lower-bound total TCR beta diversity was estimated with a nonparametric unseen species model using Euler transformation. The public reads were run again by TCRdb, first through fastp at Q25 and then through MiXCR, and only productive beta chains were kept. Under each unique CDR3 protein, matching rows form one entry showing the most common genes and DNA. The V and J calls, along with clone size, are taken from TCRdb and not from the paper's own processing. A total of about 1,800,000 distinct CDR3 sequences appear in this sample, 28% of them only once. The top ten clonotypes cover 7% to 9% of the sample.

Study-wide findings and limitations: Compared with the aged group, more naive CD4+ T cells, fewer expanded clones and increased TCR diversity were shown by the long-lived group, suggesting age selection. Because donor CMV infection status was unknown, age-related changes in expanded clonotypes were potentially confounded. As age increased, observed TCR beta diversity per million T cells dropped in a roughly linear way, and a significant reduction was already evident by age 40. Estimates of total diversity based on one million sequenced T cells were regarded as lower bounds and as underestimates. Observed TCR beta diversity correlated strongly with the percentage of naive T cells measured by flow cytometry. Bulk unsorted PBMC profiling prevented conclusive comparison of naive and antigen-experienced compartments.

The sequence was obtained from a woman in her 30s in good health. The rearranged segments are TRBV20-1 and TRBJ2-5, with no reliable assignment of the D segment. The sequenced sample was blood. Here is the DNA: TGCAGTGCTAGTTTGTCTGGGGAGACCCAGTACTTC. Its protein is CSASLSGETQYF.